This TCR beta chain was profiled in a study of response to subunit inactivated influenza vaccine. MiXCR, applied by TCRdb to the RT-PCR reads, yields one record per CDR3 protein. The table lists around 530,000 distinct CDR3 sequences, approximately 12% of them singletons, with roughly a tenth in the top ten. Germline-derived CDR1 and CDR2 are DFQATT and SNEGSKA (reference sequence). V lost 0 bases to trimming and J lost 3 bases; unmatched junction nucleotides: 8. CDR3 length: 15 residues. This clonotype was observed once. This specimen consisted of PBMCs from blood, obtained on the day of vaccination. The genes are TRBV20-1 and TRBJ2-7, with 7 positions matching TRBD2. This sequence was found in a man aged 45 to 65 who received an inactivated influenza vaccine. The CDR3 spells CSARDWASGSYEQYF. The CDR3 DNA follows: TGCAGTGCTAGAGATTGGGCTAGCGGAAGCTACGAGCAGTACTTC.